This T cell receptor beta chain was sequenced for a study of cytomegalovirus exposure and HLA in healthy donors. In the case of this clone: Its antigen is currently unknown.

Germline loops: CDR1 SGDLS, CDR2 YYNGEE. With V trimmed by 4 bases and J by 6 bases, 8 bases remained unmatched. The CDR3 length is 16 residues. The PCR made use of 60 Vbeta and 13 Jbeta primers. Sequencing was performed with immunoSEQ multiplex PCR; in TCRdb, only in-frame clones are kept and a portion is missing. The sample records some 180,000 clones, roughly 77% being singletons. General study points: The study carried out a later analysis of TCR beta sequences. It associated approximately 15,000 of them with specific HLA alleles at a false discovery rate of 0.05. The study labeled under 200 TCR beta chains cytomegalovirus-associated. Trimming of TCR beta V- and J-genes showed a link, identified in a later analysis, to a missense DCLRE1C variant.

The chain links TRBV9 to TRBJ1-5; TRBD1 matches 12 bases. Sequenced input: PBMCs. This receptor was taken from a woman aged 25-40 years in good health and CMV-seropositive. The CDR3 DNA sequence: TGTGCCAGCAGCCGTGGGGACAGGGGGCAGGGTCAGCCCCAGCATTTT. As protein: CASSRGDRGQGQPQHF.